This TCR beta chain comes out of a study of blood T cell repertoires in COVID-19. Study-wide background: COVID-19 samples collected from the United States, Italy and Spain covered acute and convalescent phases. In each case, the material was cDNA or gDNA derived from T cells, B-cell-depleted T cells, or PBMCs.

After removal of 5 bases from V and 5 bases from J, the junction contained 2 bases not matched to a gene. CDR3 length: 13 amino acids. Per germline, CDR1 SEHNR and CDR2 FQNEAQ (reference sequence). Across about two dozen US areas, participants ranged in age from 18 to 89 years. How the authors handled the data: Estimates of nucleated cell counts were drawn from the amplification of reference gene primers. Profiling relied on immunoSEQ multiplex PCR, and the TCRdb table lists in-frame clones only, not all of them. That table supplies the V and J calls and clone size; D and trimming were determined from the DNA. The profile covers about 240,000 clones, with 75% to 90% appearing a single time and 3% to 4% taken by the ten largest.

The sequence came from a woman aged 40 to 55 with acute COVID-19. The source material was PBMCs or T cells enriched from blood (not recorded which). This sequence joins TRBV7-9 and TRBJ2-2; 7 bases are a match to TRBD2. The CDR3 bases are TGTGCCAGCAGCCCGGGGGGAACCGGGGAGCTGTTTTTT. Translating it yields CASSPGGTGELFF.